Each of the 11 T cell receptor beta chains below was sequenced from the same sample in a study of shared clonotypes between healthy human individuals. Libraries were prepared by immunoSEQ multiplex PCR; TCRdb keeps only in-frame clonotypes and omits some of them. Among about 380,000 clones, 96% were seen once, and the ten largest hold approximately 0.32%. The sample comprised memory CD8+ T cells sorted from blood. Described subset: CD45RO+ cells pooled with CCR7-negative TemRA cells. The receptors were gathered from a man aged 30-40 years in good health.

This chain joins TRBV27 and TRBJ2-1; tentatively, D is TRBD1 (7 bases). This CDR3 contains 11 residues. Per germline, CDR1 MNHEY and CDR2 SMNVEV (reference sequence). V dropped 7 bases and J dropped 7 bases, with 8 bases sitting between them. The CDR3 spells CASTGGNEQFF. In DNA form, the CDR3 reads TGTGCCAGCACAGGGGGGAATGAGCAGTTCTTC.

The chain employs TRBV5-1 and TRBJ1-2, with 10 bases fitting TRBD1. This CDR3 is 17 amino acids long. J lost 4 bases, V lost 1 base, and 10 bases had no gene match. In germline, CDR1 is SGHRS, CDR2 YFSETQ. CDR3 DNA: TGCGCCAGCAGCTTGAAATTGACAGGGGGCACGGGCTATGGCTACACCTTC. Protein: CASSLKLTGGTGYGYTF.

The chain has TRBV28 and TRBJ2-1; 13 bases align to TRBD2. V lost 8 bases to trimming and J lost 9 bases; unmatched junction nucleotides: 10. CDR3 length: 15 amino acids. Germline V gives CDR1 MDHEN, CDR2 SYDVKM. CDR3 protein: CASAFGLAGVGEQFF. In DNA, the CDR3 is TGTGCCAGCGCATTCGGACTAGCGGGAGTCGGTGAGCAGTTCTTC.

The rearrangement joins TRBV30 to TRBJ1-3; maybe TRBD1 (6 bases). The CDR3 sequence is 14 residues long. Germline V lookup: CDR1 GTSNPN, CDR2 SVGIG (reference sequence). V lost 3 bases and J lost 0, with 9 bases in between. CDR3 loop: CAWRTRGSGNTIYF. DNA for the CDR3: TGTGCCTGGAGAACCAGGGGCTCTGGAAACACCATATATTTT.

This chain uses TRBV6-5 with TRBJ2-7; D possibly matches TRBD1 or TRBD2 (5 bases each). The CDR3 covers 14 residues. Per the germline V gene, CDR1 is MNHEY and CDR2 is SVGAGI. V dropped 1 base and J dropped 4 bases, with 11 bases sitting between them. In DNA form, the CDR3 reads TGTGCCAGCAGTTACTTTGGGGGAAGTTACGAGCAGTACTTC. The encoded protein is CASSYFGGSYEQYF.

This chain uses TRBV5-4 with TRBJ2-1; D is unresolved. V lost 2 bases, J lost 7 bases, and 4 bases lay in between. Germline loops: CDR1 SGHNT, CDR2 YYREEE (reference sequence). The CDR3 is made up of 11 amino acids. CDR3 amino acids: CASSFKNEQFF. The CDR3 nucleotides read TGTGCCAGCAGCTTCAAGAATGAGCAGTTCTTC.

CDR3 in DNA: TGTGCCAGTAGTATCTATAGCGGCACAGATACGCAGTATTTT. Translated: CASSIYSGTDTQYF. The rearrangement links TRBV19 to TRBJ2-3; tentative D call: TRBD2 (5 bases). The V gene lost 3 bases and the J gene lost 1 base, with 8 bases spanning the gap. CDR1 is LNHDA and CDR2 is SQIVND in the germline V gene (reference sequence). This CDR3 contains 14 residues.

The J gene is TRBJ2-1, the V gene TRBV13; D call uncertain. Trimming removed 3 bases at V and 0 bases at J, with 9 bases between. The germline CDR1 and CDR2 sequences are PRHDT and FYEKMQ (reference sequence). This CDR3 is built from 15 residues. The CDR3 DNA reads TGTGCCAGCAGCTTTCGTACGAACTCCTACAATGAGCAGTTCTTC. It specifies CASSFRTNSYNEQFF.

This rearrangement joins TRBV19 to TRBJ1-5; TRBD1 is a possible D gene (5 bases). Trimming took off 2 bases at V and 2 bases at J, with 10 bases between the two ends. This CDR3 contains 15 residues. Looked up from germline, CDR1 is LNHDA and CDR2 is SQIVND (reference sequence). The CDR3 DNA sequence: TGTGCCAGTAGTATAATTTTGGGGGGCAATCAGCCCCAGCATTTT. Translating it yields CASSIILGGNQPQHF.

The V gene is TRBV30, the J gene TRBJ2-7, with 9 bases identical to TRBD1. The CDR3 covers 13 residues. CDR1 and CDR2 (germline): GTSNPN, SVGIG (reference sequence). V was clipped by 1 base and J by 2 bases; unmatched bases: 0. The CDR3 sequence is CAWSGDRAYEQYF. The CDR3 region has the DNA TGTGCCTGGAGTGGGGACAGGGCCTACGAGCAGTACTTC.

The chain joins TRBV29-1 to TRBJ2-5; D unclear. Looked up from germline, CDR1 is SQVTM and CDR2 is ANQGSEA. This CDR3 has 10 residues. The V gene lost 4 bases and the J gene lost 5 bases, with 5 bases spanning the gap. The CDR3, as DNA: TGCAGCGTTGTCCGGGAGACCCAGTACTTC. Amino acids: CSVVRETQYF.